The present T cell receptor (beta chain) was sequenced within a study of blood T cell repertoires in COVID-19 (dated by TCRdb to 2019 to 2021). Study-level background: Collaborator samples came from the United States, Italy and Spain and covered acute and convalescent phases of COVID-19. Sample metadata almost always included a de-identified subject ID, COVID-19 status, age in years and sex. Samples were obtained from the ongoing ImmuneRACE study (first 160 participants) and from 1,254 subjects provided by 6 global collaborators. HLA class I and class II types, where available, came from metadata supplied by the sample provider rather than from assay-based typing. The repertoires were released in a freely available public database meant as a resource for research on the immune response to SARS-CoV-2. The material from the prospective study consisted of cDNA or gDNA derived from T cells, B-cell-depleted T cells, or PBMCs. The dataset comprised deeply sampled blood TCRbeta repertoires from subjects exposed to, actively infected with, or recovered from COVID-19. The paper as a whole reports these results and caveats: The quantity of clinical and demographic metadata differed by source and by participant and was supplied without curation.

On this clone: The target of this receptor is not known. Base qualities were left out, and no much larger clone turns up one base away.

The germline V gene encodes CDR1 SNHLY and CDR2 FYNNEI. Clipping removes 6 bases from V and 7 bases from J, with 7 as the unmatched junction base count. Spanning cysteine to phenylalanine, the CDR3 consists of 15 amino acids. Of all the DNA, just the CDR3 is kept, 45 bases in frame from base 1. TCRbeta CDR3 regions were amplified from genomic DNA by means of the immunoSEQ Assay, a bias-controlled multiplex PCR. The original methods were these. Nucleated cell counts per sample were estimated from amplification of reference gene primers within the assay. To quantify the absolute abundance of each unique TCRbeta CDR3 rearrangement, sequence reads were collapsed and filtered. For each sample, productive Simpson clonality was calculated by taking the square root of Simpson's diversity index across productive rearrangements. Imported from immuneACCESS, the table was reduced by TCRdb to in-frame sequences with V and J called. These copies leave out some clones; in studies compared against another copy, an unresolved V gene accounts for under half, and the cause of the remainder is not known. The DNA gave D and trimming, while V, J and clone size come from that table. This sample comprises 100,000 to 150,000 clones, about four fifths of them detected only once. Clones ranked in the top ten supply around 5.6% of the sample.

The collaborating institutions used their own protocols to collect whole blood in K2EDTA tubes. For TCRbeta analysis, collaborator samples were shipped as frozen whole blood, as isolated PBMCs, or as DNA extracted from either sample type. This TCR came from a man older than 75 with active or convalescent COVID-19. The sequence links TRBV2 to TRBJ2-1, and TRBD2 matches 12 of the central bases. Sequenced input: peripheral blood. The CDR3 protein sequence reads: CASRVGLAGGNEQFF. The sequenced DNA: TGTGCCAGCAGGGTAGGGCTAGCGGGAGGGAATGAGCAGTTCTTC.